These 10 T cell receptor beta chains share one sample of origin, sequenced in a study of T cells in localized non-small cell lung cancer. Data came from immunoSEQ multiplex PCR; TCRdb stores just in-frame clones and leaves some out. The sample yields some 34,000 clones, roughly 75% seen once. The source was peripheral blood, collected before any cancer treatment. The receptors stem from a male donor older than 55 with stage III squamous cell lung carcinoma.

The rearrangement joins TRBV19 to TRBJ1-2; 7 bases are a match to TRBD1. The germline gives CDR1 LNHDA, CDR2 SQIVND (reference sequence). This CDR3 has 18 residues. V was clipped by 7 bases and J by 5 bases; unmatched bases: 22. Here the CDR3 reads CASNPRQGAPNWGYGYTF. CDR3 in DNA: TGTGCCAGTAATCCCCGACAGGGCGCTCCCAACTGGGGGTATGGCTACACCTTC.

The chain recombines TRBV28 with TRBJ1-5; D possibly corresponds to TRBD1 (5 bases). Deletions cut 6 bases from V and 1 base from J, with 16 bases between. The CDR3 has 16 residues. Germline V lookup: CDR1 MDHEN, CDR2 SYDVKM. The CDR3 DNA reads as TGTGCCAGCAGCCTTGGGGGGATTCAAAGCAATCAGCCCCAGCATTTT. Its translation is CASSLGGIQSNQPQHF.

This clone appeared once. The rearrangement uses TRBV6-6 and TRBJ2-6, with D uncertain. The CDR3 contains 15 residues. Germline lookup yields CDR1 MNHNY and CDR2 SVGAGI (reference sequence). The V and J ends lost 0 bases and 6 bases respectively, with 9 bases between them. The CDR3 DNA sequence: TGTGCCAGCAGTTACTCGGGATTTGAGGCCAACGTCCTGACTTTC. It translates to CASSYSGFEANVLTF.

This clone showed up just a few times. The chain combines TRBV19 with TRBJ2-2, with 12 bases matching TRBD1. This CDR3 has 16 amino acids. From germline, CDR1 is LNHDA and CDR2 SQIVND (reference sequence). V was clipped by 6 bases and J by 4 bases; unmatched bases: 6. This CDR3 is CASRKGQGASTGELFF. DNA for the CDR3: TGTGCCAGTAGAAAGGGACAGGGGGCGTCCACCGGGGAGCTGTTTTTT. Filled out from reference TRBV19 and TRBJ2-2, the complete variable domain reads DGGITQSPKYLFRKEGQNVTLSCEQNLNHDAMYWYRQDPGQGLRLIYYSQIVNDFQKGDIAEGYSVSREKKESFPLTVTSAQKNPTAFYLCASRKGQGASTGELFFGEGSRLTVL.

The sample holds a few counts of this clone. The chain joins TRBV2 to TRBJ2-3; D gene ambiguous. Trimming pared 7 bases from V and 0 bases from J, leaving 17 bases between. The CDR3 consists of 16 residues. Germline lookup yields CDR1 SNHLY and CDR2 FYNNEI. CDR3 in DNA: TGTGCCAGCAACGGCTATCCGGGCCCTAGCACAGATACGCAGTATTTT. Protein product: CASNGYPGPSTDTQYF.

This clone was seen more than once but under ten times. CDR3 coding DNA: TGCGCCAGCAGCCAGCTGACTAGCACAGATGAGCAGTTCTTC. It is translated as CASSQLTSTDEQFF. The chain uses TRBV4-1 and TRBJ2-1; TRBD2 aligns across 7 bases. CDR1 is MGHRA and CDR2 is YSYEKL in the germline V gene. The junction had 7 bases not matched to a gene; V was cut back by 3 bases and J by 8 bases. There are 14 residues in the CDR3.

V and J are TRBV5-6 and TRBJ1-1; D not resolved. Germline CDR1 and CDR2: SGHDT and YYEEEE. V was trimmed by 1 base and J by 1 base, leaving 2 bases between them. The CDR3 has 12 amino acids. CDR3 nucleotide sequence: TGTGCCAGCAGCTTGCGGAACACTGAAGCTTTCTTT. As protein: CASSLRNTEAFF.

The chain links TRBV7-8 to TRBJ2-3, with a possible D match to TRBD2 (5 bases). Germline V lookup: CDR1 SGHVS, CDR2 FQNEAQ. CDR3 length: 14 residues. V dropped 0 bases and J dropped 4 bases, with 8 bases sitting between them. CDR3 coding DNA: TGTGCCAGCAGCTTAGCGGGAGCGGCAGATACGCAGTATTTT. The encoded protein is CASSLAGAADTQYF.

This chain joins TRBV19 and TRBJ1-2; D perhaps matches TRBD1 (6 bases). Trimming took off 10 bases at V and 7 bases at J, with 19 bases between the two ends. Germline CDR1 LNHDA, CDR2 SQIVND (reference sequence). This CDR3 is built from 13 residues. The CDR3 region has the DNA TGTGCCACGGGACACCCTATGTTAGTTGGCTACACCTTC. The encoded protein is CATGHPMLVGYTF.

The chain joins TRBV18 to TRBJ1-1; D perhaps matches TRBD1 (5 bases). This CDR3 spans 15 amino acids. Germline V gives CDR1 KGHSH, CDR2 LQKENI. Trimming left V 1 base short and J 1 base short, with 10 bases between. CDR3 nucleotide sequence: TGTGCCAGCTCACCACGGCAGGGCCGGAACACTGAAGCTTTCTTT. Residues: CASSPRQGRNTEAFF.